The entry that follows covers one TCR beta chain sequence. Its cognate antigen is unknown. Naive CD45RA+ and memory CD45RA-negative subsets were split from CD4+ cells. Germline loops: CDR1 SGHTS, CDR2 YDEGEE. The CDR3 loop spans 17 amino acids. V shed 6 bases and J 9 bases; nucleotides not matched to a gene: 13. The sample is drawn from a study of shared clonotypes between healthy human individuals. Overall study results and limits: Sorted-subset samples were not fully sequenced, rarefaction indicated.

Original analysis: Filtering differed because ImmunoSEQ produced junction-only sequences that carried no quality scores. Libraries were prepared by immunoSEQ multiplex PCR; TCRdb keeps only in-frame clonotypes and omits some of them. V and J calls and clone size follow that table, whereas D and trimming were derived from the DNA. The table includes over a million clones, 75% to 80% detected once. The clonotype was recovered from a man in his late teens or twenties in good health. Some clones in this sample may be carry-over from other donors' samples. What was sequenced was memory CD4+ T cells from PBMCs. Subset here: CD45RA-negative fraction. The V gene is TRBV5-8, the J gene TRBJ2-6; 12 bases are shared with TRBD1. As DNA, the CDR3 is TGTGCCAGCAACCCGGGACAGGGGGCTCCCGGTGGCAACGTCCTGACTTTC. Translating it yields CASNPGQGAPGGNVLTF.